A selection of T cell receptor beta chains follows, all from one sample in a study of shared clonotypes between healthy human individuals. The data were produced by immunoSEQ multiplex PCR, yet TCRdb's version contains in-frame clones alone and is incomplete. The sample lists some 2,000,000 clones; roughly 94% were seen once. Sequences were obtained from naive CD8+ T cells sorted from blood. All receptors derive from a man aged 18 to 29 in good health. Each CDR3 is given with its conserved first and last residue. A D gene is named only where the DNA matches it firmly. Part of the rows lack a size; the others show once, few, many or a class for expanded clones.

V,J,size,D,CDR3,DNA
TRBV10-3,TRBJ2-7,once,-,CAISEGDTQIYEQYF,TGTGCCATCAGTGAAGGGGACACACAAATCTACGAGCAGTACTTC
TRBV5-1,TRBJ1-3,-,-,CASSLQGYSGNTIYF,TGCGCCAGCAGCTTGCAGGGATACTCTGGAAACACCATATATTTT
TRBV7-9,TRBJ2-7,-,TRBD1,CASSSQQGAPHEQYF,TGTGCCAGCAGCTCACAACAGGGGGCGCCCCACGAGCAGTACTTC
TRBV7-9,TRBJ1-4,-,-,CASSPELGKLFF,TGTGCCAGCAGCCCAGAGTTGGGGAAACTGTTTTTT
TRBV4-1,TRBJ2-7,-,-,CASSARRSLDEQYF,TGCGCCAGCAGCGCGCGACGGAGTCTCGACGAGCAGTACTTC
TRBV2,TRBJ1-5,-,TRBD1,CASSLGQGYQPQHF,TGTGCCAGCAGTTTGGGACAGGGGTATCAGCCCCAGCATTTT
TRBV13,TRBJ2-3,-,TRBD2,CASSSSGSNTDTQYF,TGTGCCAGCAGCTCTAGCGGGAGCAACACAGATACGCAGTATTTT
TRBV7-9,TRBJ2-7,-,-,CASSAQGGFDEQYF,TGTGCCAGCAGCGCCCAGGGGGGGTTCGACGAGCAGTACTTC
TRBV7-9,TRBJ2-1,-,TRBD2,CASSFLTSGNEQFF,TGTGCCAGCAGCTTTCTGACTAGCGGCAATGAGCAGTTCTTC
TRBV4-1,TRBJ1-2,-,-,CASSQDPNGYTF,TGCGCCAGCAGCCAAGACCCGAATGGCTACACCTTC
TRBV29-1,TRBJ1-2,-,-,CSVAPTESYGYTF,TGCAGCGTGGCCCCCACAGAGTCCTATGGCTACACCTTC
TRBV6-5,TRBJ2-1,once,-,CASSFPGTTYNEQFF,TGTGCCAGCAGTTTCCCAGGGACAACCTACAATGAGCAGTTCTTC
TRBV27,TRBJ2-3,-,TRBD2,CAINSGLAGDTDTQYF,TGTGCCATCAATTCCGGACTAGCGGGAGACACAGATACGCAGTATTTT
TRBV29-1,TRBJ1-1,-,-,CSVDGSPAEAFF,TGCAGCGTTGACGGCAGCCCCGCTGAAGCTTTCTTT
TRBV29-1,TRBJ1-1,-,-,CSVELMGSGVEAFF,TGCAGCGTTGAGCTGATGGGCTCAGGGGTTGAAGCTTTCTTT
TRBV11-2,TRBJ2-7,once,-,CASSLGLAYSYEQYF,TGTGCCAGCAGCTTAGGGCTAGCGTACTCCTACGAGCAGTACTTC
TRBV10-3,TRBJ1-1,-,TRBD1,CAISDWTGLMNTEAFF,TGTGCCATCAGTGACTGGACAGGCCTTATGAACACTGAAGCTTTCTTT
TRBV25-1,TRBJ2-1,-,TRBD2,CASGTRTSGRPNEQFF,TGTGCCAGCGGAACACGTACTAGCGGGAGGCCCAATGAGCAGTTCTTC
TRBV27,TRBJ1-2,-,TRBD1,CASSYIGTGHNYGYTF,TGTGCCAGCAGTTACATCGGGACAGGGCATAACTATGGCTACACCTTC
TRBV27,TRBJ1-1,-,-,CASSFLGDTEAFF,TGTGCCAGCAGTTTCTTGGGGGACACTGAAGCTTTCTTT
TRBV2,TRBJ2-7,-,-,CASSVRDYSYEQYF,TGTGCCAGCAGTGTCCGAGACTACTCCTACGAGCAGTACTTC
TRBV27,TRBJ2-5,-,TRBD1,CASSPALQGPKTQYF,TGTGCCAGCAGCCCTGCCCTACAGGGGCCGAAGACCCAGTACTTC
TRBV7-8,TRBJ1-1,-,-,CASSSQATEAFF,TGTGCCAGCAGCTCTCAAGCAACTGAAGCTTTCTTT
TRBV30,TRBJ2-7,-,-,CAWTRGYEQYF,TGTGCCTGGACGAGGGGGTACGAGCAGTACTTC
TRBV2,TRBJ1-2,-,TRBD1,CASSGGQRTTSSFYGYTF,TGTGCCAGCAGTGGGGGACAGCGAACCACCAGCTCCTTTTATGGCTACACCTTC
TRBV9,TRBJ1-1,-,-,CASSVAPSAEAFF,TGTGCCAGCAGCGTAGCCCCGTCGGCTGAAGCTTTCTTT
TRBV7-9,TRBJ1-1,-,-,CASSPIDGAEAFF,TGTGCCAGCAGCCCGATTGACGGGGCTGAAGCTTTCTTT
TRBV2,TRBJ2-1,-,-,CASISLADFSYNEQFF,TGTGCCAGCATTAGTTTAGCGGACTTCTCCTACAATGAGCAGTTCTTC
TRBV11-2,TRBJ2-7,-,-,CASSPGGSSSYEQYF,TGTGCCAGCAGCCCCGGAGGCTCGTCCTCCTACGAGCAGTACTTC
TRBV9,TRBJ2-3,-,-,CASSVAGSYTDTQYF,TGTGCCAGCAGCGTAGCGGGCAGTTACACAGATACGCAGTATTTT
TRBV27,TRBJ2-2,-,-,CASSLYGPANTGELFF,TGTGCCAGCAGTTTATACGGCCCCGCGAACACCGGGGAGCTGTTTTTT
TRBV14,TRBJ2-7,-,-,CASSVSGYEQYF,TGTGCCAGCAGCGTCTCGGGATACGAGCAGTACTTC
TRBV19,TRBJ1-1,-,-,CASSTLHGMNTEAFF,TGTGCCAGTAGTACCCTTCATGGGATGAACACTGAAGCTTTCTTT
TRBV4-3,TRBJ2-5,-,-,CASSSLLSDAQETQYF,TGCGCCAGCAGCTCACTTCTCTCGGACGCTCAAGAGACCCAGTACTTC
TRBV28,TRBJ1-1,once,TRBD1,CASSSDRANTEAFF,TGTGCCAGCAGTTCGGACAGGGCGAACACTGAAGCTTTCTTT
TRBV27,TRBJ2-1,-,-,CASSWDLSGMGNEQFF,TGTGCCAGCAGTTGGGACCTTAGCGGAATGGGCAATGAGCAGTTCTTC
TRBV7-9,TRBJ2-4,-,-,CASSPAGRGNIQYF,TGTGCCAGCAGCCCCGCCGGACGGGGAAACATTCAGTACTTC
TRBV13,TRBJ2-7,-,-,CASSQTGLGVYEQYF,TGTGCCAGCAGCCAAACCGGGCTTGGGGTATACGAGCAGTACTTC
TRBV13,TRBJ1-2,-,TRBD1,CASSLGTGGNYGYTF,TGTGCCAGCAGCTTAGGCACAGGGGGTAACTATGGCTACACCTTC
TRBV30,TRBJ2-7,-,-,CAWSRSGPPEQYF,TGTGCCTGGAGTCGTTCAGGGCCCCCGGAGCAGTACTTC
TRBV19,TRBJ2-7,-,-,CASSISAGYLTYEQYF,TGTGCCAGTAGTATCTCCGCAGGGTACCTGACCTACGAGCAGTACTTC
TRBV5-1,TRBJ2-1,-,-,CASSLATGLNEQFF,TGCGCCAGCAGCTTGGCCACTGGGCTGAATGAGCAGTTCTTC
TRBV29-1,TRBJ2-7,-,TRBD2,CSVVSFSGGSYEQYF,TGCAGCGTCGTGTCTTTTAGCGGGGGGTCCTACGAGCAGTACTTC
TRBV13,TRBJ1-1,-,-,CASSPRNPSSEAFF,TGTGCCAGCAGCCCCCGGAACCCGTCCAGTGAAGCTTTCTTT
TRBV9,TRBJ2-7,-,TRBD1,CASSEGGQGYEQYF,TGTGCCAGCAGCGAGGGGGGACAGGGATACGAGCAGTACTTC
TRBV27,TRBJ2-2,-,-,CASSFSAGESTGELFF,TGTGCCAGCAGTTTCTCCGCAGGGGAGAGCACCGGGGAGCTGTTTTTT
TRBV9,TRBJ2-7,-,TRBD1,CASSVAGTGIYEQYF,TGTGCCAGCAGCGTAGCAGGGACAGGGATCTACGAGCAGTACTTC
TRBV27,TRBJ1-5,-,-,CASSLEGPGSGNNQPQHF,TGTGCCAGCAGTTTAGAGGGGCCAGGGAGTGGTAACAATCAGCCCCAGCATTTT
TRBV25-1,TRBJ2-3,-,-,CASRQGRGTDTQYF,TGTGCCAGCAGACAGGGGAGGGGCACAGATACGCAGTATTTT
TRBV2,TRBJ2-1,-,-,CASSDSGNEQFF,TGTGCCAGCAGCGATAGTGGCAATGAGCAGTTCTTC